Below, 2 T cell receptor beta chains from the same sample are listed, as sequenced in a study of blood T cell repertoires in COVID-19. Only in-frame clones appear in the TCRdb table, and some are missing; sequencing was by immunoSEQ multiplex PCR. The sample has about 140,000 clones; around 91% are singletons. Sequences were obtained from peripheral blood. Receptors originate from an older woman with active COVID-19.

CDR3 coding DNA: TGTGCCAGTAGCCGGACAGCTGCTCCCTACGAGCAGTACTTC. Protein product: CASSRTAAPYEQYF. This chain uses TRBV19 with TRBJ2-7, with D possibly being TRBD1 (6 bases). Trimming took off 6 bases at V and 2 bases at J, with 14 bases between the two ends. Germline V gives CDR1 LNHDA, CDR2 SQIVND (reference sequence). The CDR3 is made up of 14 amino acids. Together with reference TRBV19 and TRBJ2-7, the CDR3 gives the full variable domain: DGGITQSPKYLFRKEGQNVTLSCEQNLNHDAMYWYRQDPGQGLRLIYYSQIVNDFQKGDIAEGYSVSREKKESFPLTVTSAQKNPTAFYLCASSRTAAPYEQYFGPGTRLTVT.

The chain couples TRBV4-1 to TRBJ2-1, with a possible D match to TRBD2 (5 bases). The ends were cut back, 0 bases at V and 7 bases at J, with 16 bases in the middle. The CDR3 contains 16 residues. Germline CDR1 reads MGHRA; CDR2 reads YSYEKL. CDR3 DNA: TGCGCCAGCAGCCAAGAGGCTAGCCGCTTTAAAAATGAGCAGTTCTTC. Translating gives CASSQEASRFKNEQFF.